This T cell receptor beta chain derives from a study of technical replicates of blood from several donors (dated by TCRdb to about 2017). The library was produced with the immunoSEQ multiplex PCR assay. In its TCRdb copy, this immuneACCESS table keeps in-frame sequences only and misses some clones. Where compared with another copy, unresolved V genes explain less than half of these, and the others have no known cause. This sample holds 55,000 to 75,000 clones; just under 95% were observed only once. Roughly 3.1% of the sample rests with the top ten. The table lists this clone with a few counts. What antigen it recognizes has not been identified. Base qualities are not at hand, and no much larger clone is one base apart. V and J lose 3 bases and 7 bases, and a span of 17 bases separates them. From the germline V gene (reference sequence), CDR1 is SGHNT and CDR2 is YYREEE. The CDR3 covers 14 residues, taking in both the cysteine and the phenylalanine. Only the CDR3 DNA is retained, 42 bases long and in frame from the first base.

The chain is encoded by TRBV5-4 joined to TRBJ2-7, with a tentative D gene TRBD2 over 6 matching bases. The material sequenced was PBMCs. The source is a human donor in good health. Some clones in this sample may be carry-over from other donors' samples. Here is the DNA: TGTGCCAGCAGCTCGGGAGCGGCGACTAGGGAGCAGTACTTC. This translates into CASSSGAATREQYF.